Below are 17 T cell receptor beta chains sequenced from a single sample in a study of T cell repertoires in cytomegalovirus infection (dated by TCRdb to the late 2010s). Read against the paper, the sample's treatment or condition label means: in vitro stimulation with specific CMV peptide epitopes to enrich CMV-specific T cells. Sequencing was carried out with an Illumina HiSeq 1500. TCRdb's own reprocessing of the public reads used fastp at Q25 and MiXCR and kept productive beta chains. Every entry covers one CDR3 protein and lists the most common genes and DNA from its rows. Counted in this sample were hundreds of thousands of distinct CDR3 sequences; around 31% of them appeared once. Of the sample, around a sixth is held by the ten largest clones. For these TCRs, the target antigens are not known. The specimen was cultured PBMCs, collected from culture after CMV antigen stimulation. Receptor source: a human donor in good health (CMV status not recorded). Some clones in this sample may be carry-over from other donors' samples.

The sample holds many counts of this clonotype. The genes are TRBV7-8 and TRBJ2-3; 9 nucleotides match TRBD2. Germline trimming cut 2 bases from V and 2 bases from J; bases unmatched to any gene: 8. Germline V gives CDR1 SGHVS, CDR2 FQNEAQ. The CDR3 contains 17 residues. The CDR3 spells CASSLPRRGLATDTQYF. The CDR3 nucleotides are TGTGCCAGCAGCTTACCACGTAGGGGACTAGCCACAGATACGCAGTATTTT.

The V and J genes are TRBV11-2 and TRBJ2-1, with TRBD1 matching over 9 bases. CDR1 SGHAT and CDR2 FQNNGV come from the germline V gene. The ends lost 5 bases at V and 9 bases at J; junction bases unmatched: 5. CDR3 size: 13 residues. The CDR3 DNA reads TGTGCCAGCAGCATCCTACAGGGGGCTGAGCAGTTCTTC. It translates to CASSILQGAEQFF.

The V gene is TRBV4-2, the J gene TRBJ1-4; D unresolved. The CDR3 runs 15 residues. From germline, CDR1 is LGHNA and CDR2 YNFKEQ. V was cut by 4 bases and J by 0 bases, with 9 bases left in between. CDR3 region: CASSLRPATNEKLFF. The CDR3 DNA sequence: TGTGCCAGCAGCCTAAGGCCAGCAACTAATGAAAAACTGTTTTTT.

V and J are TRBV11-2 and TRBJ2-4; D is unresolved. V was clipped by 6 bases and J by 6 bases, with 12 bases between them. Germline lookup yields CDR1 SGHAT and CDR2 FQNNGV. The CDR3 consists of 13 residues. This CDR3 reads CASSRDSLNIQYF. DNA for the CDR3: TGTGCCAGCAGTCGAGACTCTCTAAACATTCAGTACTTC.

This chain links TRBV3-1 with TRBJ1-2; TRBD1 matches at 7 bases. This CDR3 is 14 amino acids long. The V segment lost 4 bases and the J segment 2 bases; nucleotides outside the gene matches: 4. Looked up from germline, CDR1 is LGHDT and CDR2 is YNNKEL (reference sequence). The CDR3 spells CASSRRQGNYGYTF. DNA of the CDR3: TGTGCCAGCAGCCGTCGACAGGGAAACTATGGCTACACCTTC.

The table lists this clonotype with a few counts. The chain is built from TRBV27 and TRBJ1-6, with D possibly TRBD1 on 5 matching bases. With 2 bases removed from V and 10 bases from J, the gap between germline ends came to 12 bases. Germline V gives CDR1 MNHEY, CDR2 SMNVEV (reference sequence). This CDR3 contains 14 residues. CDR3 nucleotides: TGTGCCAGCAGTTTAGAAGGGGAGCGGTCACCCCTCCACTTT. It codes for CASSLEGERSPLHF.

V and J are TRBV7-2 and TRBJ2-1; 15 bases fit TRBD2. Germline V gives CDR1 SGHTA, CDR2 FQGNSA. This CDR3 region has 16 residues. The V segment lost 3 bases and the J segment 7 bases; nucleotides outside the gene matches: 4. The CDR3 DNA sequence: TGTGCCAGCAGCTTGGGGACTAGCGGGGGGCAAAATGAGCAGTTCTTC. Translating gives CASSLGTSGGQNEQFF.

This chain connects TRBV19 to TRBJ1-5; the match to TRBD1 covers 7 bases. The V gene's germline CDR1 is LNHDA and CDR2 SQIVND (reference sequence). The CDR3 totals 14 residues. The junction had 8 bases not matched to a gene; V was cut back by 6 bases and J by 6 bases. In nucleotides, the CDR3 is TGTGCCAGTAGATTCAAGGGGGCGAGTCAGCCCCAGCATTTT. It codes for CASRFKGASQPQHF.

The rearrangement links TRBV9 to TRBJ2-7; D possibly corresponds to TRBD1 (5 bases). From germline, CDR1 is SGDLS and CDR2 YYNGEE. Trimming pared 5 bases from V and 1 base from J, leaving 16 bases between. The CDR3 extends over 15 amino acids. CDR3 bases: TGTGCCAGCAGTCGTAGTTCAGGGTTTTCCTACGAGCAGTACTTC. It yields the protein CASSRSSGFSYEQYF.

This clonotype was seen at least ten times. The rearrangement joins TRBV19 to TRBJ2-1; TRBD2 might be the D (5 bases). The ends were cut back, 6 bases at V and 8 bases at J, with 17 bases in the middle. Germline V gives CDR1 LNHDA, CDR2 SQIVND (reference sequence). The CDR3 covers 14 residues. This chain's CDR3 is CASSPGWGGHEQFF. The CDR3 DNA sequence: TGTGCCAGTAGCCCGGGATGGGGTGGCCATGAGCAGTTCTTC.

The V gene is TRBV7-2, the J gene TRBJ2-7; 12 bases map to TRBD2. The CDR3 is 14 residues long. Germline V gene sequence: CDR1 SGHTA, CDR2 FQGNSA. Germline trimming cut 3 bases from V and 12 bases from J; bases unmatched to any gene: 9. The CDR3 nucleotides read TGTGCCAGCAGCTTGGCTAGCGGGGGGGTCTCGTTGTACTTC. Its translation: CASSLASGGVSLYF.

The V call is TRBV6-2 or TRBV6-3, the J call TRBJ1-1, with D uncertain. Germline lookup yields CDR1 MNHEY and CDR2 SVGEGT. V lost 6 bases and J lost 5, with 10 bases in between. This CDR3 contains 12 residues. The CDR3 DNA follows: TGTGCCAGCAGCTACGTCAGAACTGAAGCTTTCTTT. It specifies CASSYVRTEAFF.

The chain recombines TRBV19 with TRBJ2-5, with 9 bases fitting TRBD1. V shed 4 bases and J 4 bases; nucleotides not matched to a gene: 7. CDR1 and CDR2 from the germline V gene are LNHDA and SQIVND (reference sequence). This CDR3 has 15 amino acids. In DNA, the CDR3 is TGTGCCAGTAGTAGGGGGACAGGGCGAGGAGAGACCCAGTACTTC. This sequence encodes CASSRGTGRGETQYF.

In this sample, this clonotype turned up a few times. The chain uses TRBV12-3 or TRBV12-4 and TRBJ2-3, with 9 bases aligning to TRBD1. V lost 7 bases, J lost 5 bases, and 7 bases stayed unmatched. The CDR3 contains 14 residues. The CDR3 reads CASTTGGSEDTQYF. DNA of the CDR3: TGTGCCAGCACCACAGGGGGCTCGGAAGATACGCAGTATTTT.

The sample holds a few counts of this clonotype. The chain combines TRBV12-3 or TRBV12-4 with TRBJ1-1; no reliable D call. Trimming took 2 bases from V and 4 from J, leaving 5 bases between them. The CDR3 extends over 12 amino acids. CDR3 region: CASSLRTTEAFF. The DNA of the CDR3 is TGTGCCAGCAGTTTAAGAACCACTGAAGCTTTCTTT.

The gene calls are TRBV2 and TRBJ1-2; D remains ambiguous. This CDR3 comprises 13 residues. Trimming took off 8 bases at V and 0 bases at J, with 10 bases between the two ends. Per germline, CDR1 SNHLY and CDR2 FYNNEI. Written as DNA, the CDR3 is TGTGCCAGCGAATTACAGCCTAACTATGGCTACACCTTC. Translated: CASELQPNYGYTF.

This clonotype showed up many times. CDR3 sequence reads: CASSLDPSGAYEQYF. The DNA of the CDR3 is TGTGCCAGCAGCTTAGATCCTAGCGGGGCCTACGAGCAGTACTTC. The J gene is TRBJ2-7, the V gene TRBV7-2; 9 bases match TRBD2. The V gene's germline CDR1 is SGHTA and CDR2 FQGNSA. V lost 1 base, J lost 2 bases, and 3 bases stayed unmatched. The CDR3 has 15 amino acids.